These 29 T cell receptor beta chains were all obtained from the same sample, sequenced in a study of CD8+ T cells in alopecia areata. TCR sequencing used cDNA made by reverse transcription of extracted RNA. Here immunoSEQ multiplex PCR was the method, and the copy in TCRdb shows in-frame clones only, minus some. The repertoire includes 150,000 or so clones, roughly 53% of them detected once, and around 6.6% sits in the top ten. The sequencing here drew on CD4+ T cells sorted from blood, taken at week 0. The receptors were sampled from a human donor with alopecia areata.

The rearrangement links TRBV4-1 to TRBJ1-1; D uncertain. Per germline, CDR1 MGHRA and CDR2 YSYEKL. V was cut by 2 bases and J by 6 bases, with 13 bases left in between. CDR3 length equals 14 residues. CDR3 bases: TGCGCCAGCAGCCAACTCCAGGCCCCCGCTGAAGCTTTCTTT. Residues: CASSQLQAPAEAFF.

This clone showed up just a few times. The rearrangement links TRBV4-3 to TRBJ1-5; TRBD1 is a possible D gene (6 bases). Germline loops: CDR1 LGHNA, CDR2 YSLEER. The length of the CDR3 is 16 residues. V lost 8 bases, J lost 2 bases, and 19 bases lay in between. The CDR3 reads CASVHTAGACNQPQHF. The CDR3, as DNA: TGCGCCAGCGTTCACACTGCAGGGGCGTGCAATCAGCCCCAGCATTTT.

The CDR3 loop is CASTSSGGFAETQYF. The CDR3 DNA reads TGTGCCAGCACCTCTAGCGGGGGGTTTGCAGAGACCCAGTACTTC. This sequence joins TRBV9 and TRBJ2-5; 11 bases match TRBD2. Germline V lookup: CDR1 SGDLS, CDR2 YYNGEE. This CDR3 has 15 residues. The V segment lost 6 bases and the J segment 4 bases; nucleotides outside the gene matches: 8. Variable domain in full (rest from reference TRBV9 and TRBJ2-5): DSGVTQTPKHLITATGQRVTLRCSPRSGDLSVYWYQQSLDQGLQFLIQYYNGEERAKGNILERFSAQQFPDLHSELNLSSLELGDSALYFCASTSSGGFAETQYFGPGTRLLVL.

V and J are TRBV30 and TRBJ1-1, with D tentatively TRBD1 (6 bases). From germline, CDR1 is GTSNPN and CDR2 SVGIG (reference sequence). V was clipped by 2 bases and J by 1 base, with 11 bases between them. CDR3 length: 14 residues. The CDR3, as DNA: TGTGCCTGGAGTCCGGGACACCCGAACACTGAAGCTTTCTTT. Translating gives CAWSPGHPNTEAFF.

About this clone: Different DNA sequences within this sample yield the same CDR3. The V and J genes are TRBV29-1 and TRBJ1-5; D is perhaps TRBD1 (5 bases). Germline CDR1 SQVTM, CDR2 ANQGSEA. Trimming took 4 bases from V and 5 from J, leaving 12 bases between them. The CDR3 length is 13 residues. CDR3 region: CSVAGRGDQPQHF. Written as DNA, the CDR3 is TGCAGCGTTGCAGGTAGAGGGGATCAGCCCCAGCATTTT. Using reference TRBV29-1 and TRBJ1-5 for the parts outside the CDR3, the full variable domain is SAVISQKPSRDICQRGTSLTIQCQVDSQVTMMFWYRQQPGQSLTLIATANQGSEATYESGFVIDKFPISRPNLTFSTLTVSNMSPEDSSIYLCSVAGRGDQPQHFGDGTRLSIL.

On this clone itself: Within the sample, other DNA sequences also encode this same CDR3. V usage is TRBV18 and J usage is TRBJ2-5, with D possibly being TRBD1 (6 bases). The germline V gene encodes CDR1 KGHSH and CDR2 LQKENI. The CDR3 is 14 residues long. Trimming took 3 bases from V and 2 from J, leaving 10 bases between them. The CDR3 nucleotides are TGTGCCAGCTCACCGCGCACAGGGCAAGAGACCCAGTACTTC. Encoded protein: CASSPRTGQETQYF.

This clone came up a few times. The chain links TRBV27 to TRBJ2-2; TRBD1 might be the D (6 bases). The V and J ends lost 0 bases and 5 bases respectively, with 7 bases between them. This CDR3 has 14 amino acids. Germline lookup yields CDR1 MNHEY and CDR2 SMNVEV (reference sequence). The CDR3: CASSLSRGTGELFF. The DNA of the CDR3 is TGTGCCAGCAGTTTATCGAGGGGGACCGGGGAGCTGTTTTTT.

This clone was counted only a few times. The V call is TRBV29-1, the J call TRBJ2-5, with TRBD1 matching over 8 bases. CDR1 is SQVTM and CDR2 is ANQGSEA in the germline V gene. The CDR3 length is 13 residues. Trimming removed 1 base from V and 6 bases from J; junction bases left unmatched: 4. CDR3 in DNA: TGCAGCGTTGAAGTGGGCAGGGGGCAGACCCAGTACTTC. Translating it yields CSVEVGRGQTQYF.

The chain carries TRBV2 and TRBJ2-5; 8 positions agree with TRBD2. CDR3 length: 14 residues. V dropped 2 bases and J dropped 5; count of bases not matched to a gene: 4. The germline CDR1 and CDR2 sequences are SNHLY and FYNNEI. The CDR3 protein is CASSELTSAETQYF. CDR3 sequence (DNA): TGTGCCAGCAGTGAATTGACTAGCGCGGAGACCCAGTACTTC.

This clone showed up just a few times. The V call is TRBV5-1, the J call TRBJ2-3; D is ambiguous. Germline CDR1 reads SGHRS; CDR2 reads YFSETQ. V gave up 5 bases and J gave up 1 base, with 11 bases separating them. This CDR3 has 14 amino acids. The CDR3 DNA is TGCGCCAGCAGTTCAGGAGACCGCACAGATACGCAGTATTTT. The encoded protein is CASSSGDRTDTQYF.

This chain connects TRBV25-1 to TRBJ2-7, with TRBD1 as a possible D gene (6 bases). This CDR3 has 15 residues. Germline CDR1 MGHDK, CDR2 SYGVNS. Deletions cut 7 bases from V and 1 base from J, with 17 bases between. The CDR3: CASNYREPRSYEQYF. CDR3 coding DNA: TGTGCCAGCAACTACAGGGAACCTCGTTCCTACGAGCAGTACTTC.

The rearrangement joins TRBV5-1 to TRBJ2-3, with a tentative D call TRBD1 (6 bases). V lost 4 bases and J lost 2, with 11 bases in between. The length of the CDR3 is 14 residues. The germline V gene encodes CDR1 SGHRS and CDR2 YFSETQ. Here the CDR3 reads CASSPGQNTDTQYF. CDR3 in DNA: TGCGCCAGCAGCCCCGGACAGAACACAGATACGCAGTATTTT.

This clone was counted only a few times. This chain joins TRBV4-1 and TRBJ2-1, with D maybe TRBD2 (6 bases). Trimming pared 1 base from V and 9 bases from J, leaving 13 bases between. Germline V gene lookup returns CDR1 MGHRA and CDR2 YSYEKL. This CDR3 is built from 14 residues. In DNA, the CDR3 is TGCGCCAGCAGCCAAGCGGAGACTAGAGCTGAGCAGTTCTTC. Amino acid sequence: CASSQAETRAEQFF.

The chain uses TRBV29-1 and TRBJ1-1; tentative D call: TRBD1 (6 bases). The CDR3 is 14 residues long. Germline assignment: CDR1 SQVTM and CDR2 ANQGSEA. Trimming took 4 bases from V and 1 from J, leaving 13 bases between them. For the CDR3, the DNA is TGCAGCGTTGCCAGGGGATCGGGGAACACTGAAGCTTTCTTT. Protein: CSVARGSGNTEAFF.

This clone was counted between two and nine times. This chain connects TRBV4-2 to TRBJ2-1; D is possibly TRBD2 (7 bases). CDR1 is LGHNA, CDR2 YNFKEQ, per germline. V lost 0 bases and J 0 bases, leaving 12 bases between the germline ends. This CDR3 contains 17 residues. CDR3 coding DNA: TGTGCCAGCAGCCAAGATCGGGGGGCCTACTCCTACAATGAGCAGTTCTTC. Its protein is CASSQDRGAYSYNEQFF.

In this sample, this clone turned up a few times. The chain combines TRBV7-2 with TRBJ1-2; unclear D gene. This CDR3 is built from 15 residues. V was pared by 0 bases and J by 3 bases, with 11 bases between. From germline, CDR1 is SGHTA and CDR2 FQGNSA. The CDR3 here is CASSLAMTRHYGYTF. The CDR3 bases are TGTGCCAGCAGCTTAGCGATGACACGGCACTATGGCTACACCTTC.

V usage is TRBV27 and J usage is TRBJ2-1; D remains unclear. V was pared by 4 bases and J by 5 bases, with 3 bases between. Germline CDR1 MNHEY, CDR2 SMNVEV (reference sequence). There are 11 residues in the CDR3. CDR3 nucleotides: TGTGCCAGCAGTTATCACAATGAGCAGTTCTTC. Translating it yields CASSYHNEQFF.

J is TRBJ1-2 and V is TRBV6-5, with D hard to call. The CDR3 covers 11 residues. Germline CDR1 MNHEY, CDR2 SVGAGI. The ends were cut back, 6 bases at V and 4 bases at J, with 6 bases in the middle. CDR3 nucleotides: TGTGCCAGCAGCGGCCCCTATGGCTACACCTTC. Its translation: CASSGPYGYTF.

This chain's CDR3 is CASSPGFGGYNEQFF. The CDR3 DNA reads as TGTGCCAGCAGCCCAGGGTTTGGGGGATACAATGAGCAGTTCTTC. This chain links TRBV6-4 with TRBJ2-1, with D possibly called TRBD1 or TRBD2 (5 bases each). V was cut by 6 bases and J by 4 bases, with 16 bases left in between. The CDR3 runs to 15 residues. Germline V gene data show CDR1 as MRHNA and CDR2 as SNTAGT.

The rearrangement joins TRBV18 to TRBJ1-6, with TRBD1 matching 7 bases. The V segment lost 3 bases and the J segment 6 bases; nucleotides outside the gene matches: 2. Germline CDR1 is KGHSH and CDR2 is LQKENI. CDR3 size: 14 residues. CDR3 coding DNA: TGTGCCAGCTCACCTGACAGGGTTAATTCACCCCTCCACTTT. Translation gives CASSPDRVNSPLHF. The full variable domain, in which reference TRBV18 and TRBJ1-6 provide the parts outside the CDR3, is NAGVMQNPRHLVRRRGQEARLRCSPMKGHSHVYWYRQLPEEGLKFMVYLQKENIIDESGMPKERFSAEFPKEGPSILRIQQVVRGDSAAYFCASSPDRVNSPLHFGNGTRLTVT.

V gene TRBV7-2 combines with J gene TRBJ2-1; D remains unclear. CDR3 length equals 15 residues. Trimming cost V 1 base and J 2 bases, with 9 bases left between them. Germline V gene lookup returns CDR1 SGHTA and CDR2 FQGNSA. The CDR3 DNA reads as TGTGCCAGCAGCTTAGGCGCAGGAACCTACAATGAGCAGTTCTTC. Protein product: CASSLGAGTYNEQFF.

There are a few counts of this clone. The chain uses TRBV29-1 and TRBJ1-5; D remains ambiguous. Between the trimmed V and J ends, which lost 5 bases and 3 bases, there was a span of 11 bases. The CDR3 extends over 13 amino acids. The germline V gene has CDR1 SQVTM and CDR2 ANQGSEA. The CDR3 DNA sequence: TGCAGCGTTTGCGACGGGTTCAATCAGCCCCAGCATTTT. It specifies CSVCDGFNQPQHF.

This clone was counted a few times. This sample also contains other DNA sequences that code for the same CDR3. This rearrangement joins TRBV29-1 to TRBJ1-1; TRBD1 agrees at 8 bases. V lost 6 bases, J lost 2 bases, and 5 bases stayed unmatched. Germline assignment: CDR1 SQVTM and CDR2 ANQGSEA. This CDR3 is built from 13 residues. This CDR3 is CSVRGQGNTEAFF. The CDR3 nucleotides are TGCAGCGTCCGAGGACAGGGAAACACTGAAGCTTTCTTT.

The rearrangement joins TRBV7-9 to TRBJ1-2; 7 nucleotides line up with TRBD1. Germline CDR1 reads SEHNR; CDR2 reads FQNEAQ (reference sequence). The length of the CDR3 is 15 residues. Trimming took 0 bases from V and 7 from J; bases not matched to a gene: 8. DNA for the CDR3: TGTGCCAGCAGCTTAGCGCACAGGGGATCCCTTGGCTACACCTTC. Protein product: CASSLAHRGSLGYTF.

This clone was seen more than once but under ten times. As DNA, the CDR3 is TGCAGCGTCCTAACAGGGGGCCGAGAGCAGTACTTC. It translates to CSVLTGGREQYF. V usage is TRBV29-1 and J usage is TRBJ2-5; 9 bases match TRBD1. V shed 6 bases and J 11 bases; nucleotides not matched to a gene: 10. The CDR3 is 12 amino acids. CDR1 SQVTM and CDR2 ANQGSEA come from the germline V gene.

This sequence joins TRBV25-1 and TRBJ1-2; D remains ambiguous. Germline lookup yields CDR1 MGHDK and CDR2 SYGVNS. The CDR3 consists of 12 residues. The ends were cut back, 3 bases at V and 7 bases at J, with 9 bases in the middle. This CDR3 is CASSEQGLGYTF. The CDR3 nucleotides are TGTGCCAGCAGTGAGCAAGGGCTTGGCTACACCTTC.

The V call is TRBV30, the J call TRBJ1-6, with 11 bases that match TRBD1. Germline V gene sequence: CDR1 GTSNPN, CDR2 SVGIG (reference sequence). This CDR3 comprises 15 residues. V dropped 2 bases and J dropped 9; count of bases not matched to a gene: 6. The CDR3 sequence is CAWSIRDRGTSPLHF. The DNA of the CDR3 is TGTGCCTGGAGTATAAGGGACAGGGGGACTTCACCCCTCCACTTT.

J is TRBJ1-2 and V is TRBV25-1; a weak D match, TRBD1 (5 bases). Trimming shortened V by 4 bases and J by 4 bases, and 13 bases separated the two germline ends. CDR3 length: 14 residues. Per germline, CDR1 MGHDK and CDR2 SYGVNS. CDR3 sequence: CASSGIGTRYGYTF. The CDR3 nucleotides are TGTGCCAGCAGTGGTATCGGGACCCGCTATGGCTACACCTTC.

This chain uses TRBV30 with TRBJ2-2, with D perhaps TRBD1 (6 bases). V dropped 2 bases and J dropped 5 bases, with 15 bases sitting between them. The length of the CDR3 is 15 residues. Germline CDR1 reads GTSNPN; CDR2 reads SVGIG (reference sequence). CDR3 loop: CAWSRGRVSTGELFF. CDR3 in DNA: TGTGCCTGGAGTAGGGGGAGAGTGTCGACCGGGGAGCTGTTTTTT.